This TCR beta chain derives from a study of blood T cell repertoires in COVID-19. Study at large: T cells, B-cell-depleted T cells, or PBMCs supplied cDNA or gDNA.

V was clipped by 3 bases and J by 7 bases, with 4 bases between them. Germline assignment: CDR1 GTSNPN and CDR2 SVGIG (reference sequence). The length of the CDR3 is 11 residues. With regard to this clone: This sample also contains other DNA sequences that code for the same CDR3.

Profiling relied on immunoSEQ multiplex PCR, and the TCRdb table lists in-frame clones only, not all of them. There are 300,000 to 450,000 clones in the sample; more than 85% occur only once, and 3% lies in the top ten. This chain joins TRBV30 and TRBJ1-6; D is undetermined. The specimen sequenced was peripheral blood. The receptor was isolated from a human donor in a cohort sampled during active COVID-19. The CDR3 nucleotides read TGTGCCTGGAGCAGAAATTCACCCCTCCACTTT. Translation: CAWSRNSPLHF. Full variable domain (remainder filled in from reference TRBV30 and TRBJ1-6): SQTIHQWPATLVQPVGSPLSLECTVEGTSNPNLYWYRQAAGRGLQLLFYSVGIGQISSEVPQNLSASRPQDRQFILSSKKLLLSDSGFYLCAWSRNSPLHFGNGTRLTVT.